Shown below are 29 T cell receptor beta chains from a single sample sequenced in a study of shared clonotypes between healthy human individuals. Generated by immunoSEQ multiplex PCR, the TCRdb table keeps only in-frame clones and is missing some. The sample carries 1.5 million to 1.9 million clones, 95% to 99% recorded once. Sequenced material: naive CD4+ T cells sorted from blood. As to subset: CD45RA+ positively selected. These receptors were obtained from a man in his thirties or forties in good health.

DNA for the CDR3: TGTGCCAGCAGCGTAGTAGCAGCAAATGGCGGGGAGCTGTTTTTT. It translates to CASSVVAANGGELFF. The rearrangement links TRBV9 to TRBJ2-2; D call uncertain. The CDR3 spans 15 residues. Germline-derived CDR1 and CDR2 are SGDLS and YYNGEE. V was shortened by 0 bases and J by 7 bases, with 13 bases between the two germline ends.

This chain links TRBV7-6 with TRBJ1-5; D remains unclear. Germline V gene sequence: CDR1 SGHVS, CDR2 FNYEAQ. The CDR3 has 13 residues. V dropped 2 bases and J dropped 6 bases, with 8 bases sitting between them. CDR3 residues: CASSLNLGQPQHF. CDR3 DNA sequence: TGTGCCAGCAGCTTAAACCTGGGTCAGCCCCAGCATTTT.

On this clone: At the DNA level, this CDR3 is encoded by other sequences in the same sample as well. The V call is TRBV18, the J call TRBJ2-7; 10 bases are a match to TRBD1. With V trimmed by 3 bases and J by 5 bases, 4 bases remained unmatched. This CDR3 spans 14 amino acids. Germline CDR1 and CDR2: KGHSH and LQKENI. The DNA for the CDR3 is TGTGCCAGCTCACCCCGGGACAGGGGCGACGAGCAGTACTTC. It codes for CASSPRDRGDEQYF. Full variable domain (missing parts from reference TRBV18 and TRBJ2-7): NAGVMQNPRHLVRRRGQEARLRCSPMKGHSHVYWYRQLPEEGLKFMVYLQKENIIDESGMPKERFSAEFPKEGPSILRIQQVVRGDSAAYFCASSPRDRGDEQYFGPGTRLTVT.

V and J are TRBV7-6 and TRBJ1-2; maybe TRBD1 (5 bases). In germline, CDR1 is SGHVS, CDR2 FNYEAQ. CDR3 length equals 17 residues. With 5 bases removed from V and 6 bases from J, the gap between germline ends came to 25 bases. The CDR3 nucleotides are TGTGCCAGCAGCCGACGCAGGGTCGGGATGAGGAGGGATGGCTACACCTTC. This gives the protein CASSRRRVGMRRDGYTF.

The chain has TRBV28 and TRBJ2-7, with D possibly called TRBD1 or TRBD2 (5 bases each). V lost 7 bases to trimming and J lost 3 bases, with 13 bases between them. Germline lookup yields CDR1 MDHEN and CDR2 SYDVKM. This CDR3 is 13 amino acids long. The CDR3 DNA reads TGTGCCAGCAATGGGGGAGCCCACTACGAGCAGTACTTC. This encodes CASNGGAHYEQYF.

In this sample, this clone turned up once. This rearrangement joins TRBV7-9 to TRBJ1-1; weak D call: TRBD1 (5 bases). V lost 6 bases, J lost 1 base, and 9 bases lay in between. The germline V gene has CDR1 SEHNR and CDR2 FQNEAQ (reference sequence). The CDR3 loop spans 13 amino acids. CDR3 loop: CASRGDGNTEAFF. CDR3 sequence (DNA): TGTGCCAGCAGGGGGGACGGGAACACTGAAGCTTTCTTT.

V and J are TRBV27 and TRBJ1-2; D is possibly TRBD1 (6 bases). V was clipped by 6 bases and J by 7 bases, with 27 bases between them. There are 17 residues in the CDR3. Looked up from germline, CDR1 is MNHEY and CDR2 is SMNVEV (reference sequence). For the CDR3, the DNA is TGTGCCAGCAGAAGTTACCGGGACACGGGGGATCGGCGTGGCTACACCTTC. Its translation: CASRSYRDTGDRRGYTF.

CDR3: CSVERQNQETQYF. The CDR3 bases are TGCAGCGTTGAGCGGCAGAACCAAGAGACCCAGTACTTC. The rearrangement links TRBV29-1 to TRBJ2-5; D is uncertain. The CDR3 runs to 13 residues. Germline CDR1 and CDR2: SQVTM and ANQGSEA. The V gene lost 3 bases and the J gene lost 0 bases, with 8 bases spanning the gap.

The chain recombines TRBV5-1 with TRBJ2-3; 9 bases line up with TRBD2. CDR1 is SGHRS and CDR2 is YFSETQ in the germline V gene. The CDR3 contains 15 residues. Trimming at V came to 5 bases and at J to 5 bases, leaving 9 bases not matched to a gene. CDR3 region: CASSLAGAGLDTQYF. The CDR3 DNA follows: TGCGCCAGCAGTTTAGCGGGAGCCGGGTTAGATACGCAGTATTTT.

The rearrangement links TRBV4-1 to TRBJ2-7; 9 positions agree with TRBD2. This CDR3 has 15 residues. The germline gives CDR1 MGHRA, CDR2 YSYEKL. V gave up 2 bases and J gave up 2 bases; unmatched junction bases: 4. CDR3 DNA sequence: TGCGCCAGCAGCCAACAGACTAGCGGACCCTACGAGCAGTACTTC. This gives the protein CASSQQTSGPYEQYF.

The rearrangement uses TRBV20-1 and TRBJ1-1; D unresolved. This CDR3 is 11 amino acids long. Germline-derived CDR1 and CDR2 are DFQATT and SNEGSKA (reference sequence). Trimming cost V 6 bases and J 1 base, with 6 bases left between them. The CDR3 DNA reads TGCAGTGCCGTAAGGAACACTGAAGCTTTCTTT. Translation gives CSAVRNTEAFF.

The chain couples TRBV6-6 to TRBJ1-1, with TRBD1 matching 9 bases. The V segment lost 5 bases and the J segment 4 bases; nucleotides outside the gene matches: 2. CDR3 length: 13 residues. Germline V gene lookup returns CDR1 MNHNY and CDR2 SVGAGI (reference sequence). The DNA of the CDR3 is TGTGCCAGCAGTCAACAGGGGGCCACTGAAGCTTTCTTT. Protein product: CASSQQGATEAFF.

The genes are TRBV28 and TRBJ1-5; the D is unclear. Trimming cost V 3 bases and J 2 bases, with 14 bases left between them. The germline gives CDR1 MDHEN, CDR2 SYDVKM. This CDR3 region has 16 residues. The chain's CDR3 is CASSFGGKGGNQPQHF. DNA of the CDR3: TGTGCCAGCAGTTTTGGAGGAAAAGGAGGCAATCAGCCCCAGCATTTT.

The chain combines TRBV19 with TRBJ2-1, with TRBD1 as a possible D gene (6 bases). Germline lookup yields CDR1 LNHDA and CDR2 SQIVND (reference sequence). CDR3 size: 13 residues. V lost 7 bases and J lost 2, with 9 bases in between. CDR3 loop: CASKKGAYNEQFF. The CDR3 DNA is TGTGCCAGTAAAAAGGGGGCCTACAATGAGCAGTTCTTC.

The CDR3 protein is CASSSVDRDNEQFF. CDR3 bases: TGTGCCAGTAGTTCAGTGGACAGGGACAATGAGCAGTTCTTC. The chain is built from TRBV19 and TRBJ2-1; TRBD1 matches 8 bases. The V and J ends lost 5 bases and 5 bases, in that order; junction bases with no gene match: 5. This CDR3 has 14 amino acids. In germline, CDR1 is LNHDA, CDR2 SQIVND (reference sequence).

The chain joins TRBV4-2 to TRBJ1-5, with TRBD1 matching over 9 bases. Germline V CDR1 and CDR2: LGHNA, YNFKEQ. The CDR3 consists of 17 residues. The J segment lost 7 bases and the V segment lost 1 base, leaving 11 bases of the junction unmatched. CDR3 protein: CASSQGRSQGAGQPQHF. The CDR3 bases are TGTGCCAGCAGCCAAGGTCGATCACAGGGGGCAGGGCAGCCCCAGCATTTT.

This sequence joins TRBV5-4 and TRBJ2-4; 10 nucleotides match TRBD1. This CDR3 contains 18 residues. V was pared by 4 bases and J by 0 bases, with 10 bases of the junction left unmatched. CDR1 is SGHNT, CDR2 YYREEE, per germline (reference sequence). CDR3 sequence reads: CASSGGQGRVLAKNIQYF. The CDR3 DNA sequence: TGTGCCAGCAGCGGGGGACAGGGGAGGGTCTTAGCCAAAAACATTCAGTACTTC.

This chain joins TRBV7-2 and TRBJ1-5; D remains ambiguous. Germline V gene sequence: CDR1 SGHTA, CDR2 FQGNSA. This CDR3 has 13 residues. V gave up 2 bases and J gave up 5 bases, with 7 bases separating them. CDR3 residues: CASSLQSDQPQHF. DNA of the CDR3: TGTGCCAGCAGCTTACAGTCTGATCAGCCCCAGCATTTT.

The V gene is TRBV6-5, the J gene TRBJ2-7; D unresolved. Per the germline V gene, CDR1 is MNHEY and CDR2 is SVGAGI. The ends were cut back, 8 bases at V and 0 bases at J, with 14 bases in the middle. The CDR3 runs to 14 residues. The CDR3 loop is CASAFSTTSYEQYF. The CDR3 DNA follows: TGTGCCAGCGCCTTTTCTACCACCTCCTACGAGCAGTACTTC.

A single count supports this clone. The rearrangement uses TRBV28 and TRBJ1-1; D remains ambiguous. From germline, CDR1 is MDHEN and CDR2 SYDVKM. Trimming took off 8 bases at V and 1 base at J, with 14 bases between the two ends. CDR3 length: 14 residues. CDR3 region: CASRDLLPNTEAFF. DNA of the CDR3: TGTGCCAGCCGAGACCTGCTACCGAACACTGAAGCTTTCTTT. Complete variable domain (other parts from reference TRBV28 and TRBJ1-1): DVKVTQSSRYLVKRTGEKVFLECVQDMDHENMFWYRQDPGLGLRLIYFSYDVKMKEKGDIPEGYSVSREKKERFSLILESASTNQTSMYLCASRDLLPNTEAFFGQGTRLTVV.

The chain couples TRBV5-1 to TRBJ2-7; D gene unclear. The CDR3 sequence is 13 residues long. In germline, CDR1 is SGHRS, CDR2 YFSETQ. The V end was cut by 0 bases, the J end by 0 bases, with 4 bases between. CDR3 sequence (DNA): TGCGCCAGCAGCTTGGACATCTCCTACGAGCAGTACTTC. Its protein product is CASSLDISYEQYF.

The V and J genes are TRBV9 and TRBJ1-1, with TRBD1 matching 7 bases. The germline CDR1 and CDR2 sequences are SGDLS and YYNGEE. V was pared by 3 bases and J by 11 bases, with 16 bases of the junction left unmatched. The CDR3 is made up of 15 amino acids. The CDR3 region has the DNA TGTGCCAGCAGCGGGGGACAGCGAAGTCCTGTGGCTGCTTTCTTT. Protein product: CASSGGQRSPVAAFF.

The chain is built from TRBV19 and TRBJ2-7; TRBD2 matches at 7 bases. The CDR3 has 14 residues. Germline values: CDR1 LNHDA, CDR2 SQIVND (reference sequence). The V segment lost 7 bases and the J segment 1 base; nucleotides outside the gene matches: 7. The CDR3 sequence: CASNPGTNSYEQYF. The CDR3, as DNA: TGTGCCAGTAACCCCGGGACTAATTCCTACGAGCAGTACTTC.

The rearrangement links TRBV21-1 to TRBJ2-1; TRBD2 is taken as the D call from the table, unchecked against the DNA. TRBV21-1 is described as a pseudogene. This CDR3 comprises 14 residues. CDR3 sequence (DNA): TGTGCCAGCAGCGGAAACCGGGATTACAATGAGCAGTTCTTC. The encoded protein is CASSGNRDYNEQFF.

This sequence joins TRBV7-2 and TRBJ2-1, with 12 nucleotides matching TRBD2. Germline values: CDR1 SGHTA, CDR2 FQGNSA. With 0 bases clipped from V and 1 base from J, the junction kept 13 bases outside the gene matches. The CDR3 is made up of 21 amino acids. The CDR3 sequence is CASSLAASGRAVGASYNEQFF. The CDR3 coding sequence is TGTGCCAGCAGCTTAGCGGCTAGCGGGAGGGCGGTCGGTGCTTCCTACAATGAGCAGTTCTTC.

Turning to this clone: The same CDR3 can be traced to other DNA sequences in this sample. The chain is built from TRBV5-1 and TRBJ2-7, with D possibly TRBD1 on 6 matching bases. CDR1 and CDR2 (germline): SGHRS, YFSETQ. The CDR3 loop spans 13 amino acids. With 3 bases removed from V and 2 bases from J, the gap between germline ends came to 9 bases. CDR3 bases: TGCGCCAGCAGCTCTCAGGGGACCTACGAGCAGTACTTC. Translation gives CASSSQGTYEQYF.

This clone has only one observation. Here the CDR3 reads CASSLGITTDTQYF. CDR3 sequence (DNA): TGCGCCAGCAGCTTGGGTATTACGACAGATACGCAGTATTTT. V usage is TRBV5-1 and J usage is TRBJ2-3; D ambiguous. Germline CDR1 reads SGHRS; CDR2 reads YFSETQ. V dropped 0 bases and J dropped 3 bases, with 8 bases sitting between them. The CDR3 is 14 residues long.

This clone appeared a few times. This sample also contains other DNA sequences that code for the same CDR3. This chain joins TRBV18 and TRBJ2-3; no clear D. Germline V gene sequence: CDR1 KGHSH, CDR2 LQKENI. V lost 3 bases and J lost 0, with 4 bases in between. The CDR3 sequence is 13 residues long. This CDR3 reads CASSPASTDTQYF. CDR3 DNA sequence: TGTGCCAGCTCACCGGCTAGCACAGATACGCAGTATTTT.

The chain has TRBV4-1 and TRBJ1-3; D is undetermined. The CDR3 is 16 amino acids. V lost 5 bases and J 3 bases, leaving 17 bases between the germline ends. The germline CDR1 and CDR2 sequences are MGHRA and YSYEKL. The CDR3 coding sequence is TGCGCCAGCAGCGCACCGGGCAGGAGCTATGGAAACACCATATATTTT. Translated, it gives CASSAPGRSYGNTIYF.